The rows below give T cell receptor beta chains drawn from one sample of a study of identical twins. One entry per CDR3 protein, called by TCRdb with MiXCR from the 5' RACE reads. The table has 1.5 million to 2 million distinct CDR3 sequences, about 30% seen once. The source material was cord blood. The receptors were gathered from a newborn girl in good health. The CDR3 runs from the conserved cysteine through the conserved F or W. The order of the fields is CDR3 length, clone size, J gene, D gene, V gene, CDR3 DNA, CDR3 protein. The D gene is left open where the match is weak. For some rows the clone size is stated as once, few or many, or as a class when expanded; others skip it.

cdr3_length: 15; clone_size: NA; j_call: TRBJ1-2; d_call: NA; v_call: TRBV25-1; cdr3_nt: TGTGCCAGCAGTGAATACTGGGTTGTGGCTTATGGCTGCACCTTC; cdr3_aa: CASSEYWVVAYGCTF
cdr3_length: 13; clone_size: NA; j_call: TRBJ2-7; d_call: TRBD1; v_call: TRBV20-1; cdr3_nt: TGCAGTGCTAGTTTAGTACAGGGGGGCGAGCAGTACTTC; cdr3_aa: CSASLVQGGEQYF
cdr3_length: 14; clone_size: many; j_call: TRBJ2-7; d_call: NA; v_call: TRBV7-9; cdr3_nt: TGTGCCAGCAGCTTCTTGTCCGGAGGCCACGAGCAGTACTTC; cdr3_aa: CASSFLSGGHEQYF
cdr3_length: 15; clone_size: NA; j_call: TRBJ2-7; d_call: NA; v_call: TRBV4-1; cdr3_nt: TGCGCCAGCAGCCAAGACTTACCCTCTCCCTACGAGCAGTACTTC; cdr3_aa: CASSQDLPSPYEQYF
cdr3_length: 15; clone_size: NA; j_call: TRBJ2-1; d_call: NA; v_call: TRBV18; cdr3_nt: TGTGCCAGCTCCCTCCAATCTAGCGCCAACAATGAGCAGTTCTTC; cdr3_aa: CASSLQSSANNEQFF
cdr3_length: 16; clone_size: few; j_call: TRBJ1-1; d_call: NA; v_call: TRBV28; cdr3_nt: TGTGCCAGCAGTTTGGGGCAGAGGGCAGGGAACACTGAAGCTTTCTTT; cdr3_aa: CASSLGQRAGNTEAFF
cdr3_length: 12; clone_size: few; j_call: TRBJ2-4; d_call: NA; v_call: TRBV18; cdr3_nt: TGTGCCAGCTCACCAGTGACAGAAATTCAGTACTTC; cdr3_aa: CASSPVTEIQYF
cdr3_length: 18; clone_size: few; j_call: TRBJ2-3; d_call: TRBD2; v_call: TRBV4-2; cdr3_nt: TGTGCCAGCAGCCAAGATTGGGGGACTAGCGGGAGCGCAGATACGCAGTATTTT; cdr3_aa: CASSQDWGTSGSADTQYF
cdr3_length: 16; clone_size: NA; j_call: TRBJ2-3; d_call: TRBD2; v_call: TRBV7-9; cdr3_nt: TGTGCCAGCAGCTTAAGGCCTAGCGGGGTGTCAGATACGCAGTATTTT; cdr3_aa: CASSLRPSGVSDTQYF
cdr3_length: 15; clone_size: few; j_call: TRBJ2-7; d_call: NA; v_call: TRBV28; cdr3_nt: TGTGCCAGCAGAATATATCCGGGCAGCTCCTACGAGCAGTACTTC; cdr3_aa: CASRIYPGSSYEQYF
cdr3_length: 15; clone_size: few; j_call: TRBJ1-6; d_call: NA; v_call: TRBV5-1; cdr3_nt: TGCGCCAGCAGCTTGGAGCGGGGGCATAATTCACCCCTCCACTTT; cdr3_aa: CASSLERGHNSPLHF
cdr3_length: 18; clone_size: NA; j_call: TRBJ2-3; d_call: NA; v_call: TRBV9; cdr3_nt: TGTGCCAGCAGCGTAGACCCAGCGGCGACCTTTAGCACAGATACGCAGTATTTT; cdr3_aa: CASSVDPAATFSTDTQYF
cdr3_length: 14; clone_size: few; j_call: TRBJ1-6; d_call: NA; v_call: TRBV6-4; cdr3_nt: TGTGCCAGCAGTCCCGGGCCAGCAAATTCACCCCTCCACTTT; cdr3_aa: CASSPGPANSPLHF
cdr3_length: 12; clone_size: NA; j_call: TRBJ2-4; d_call: NA; v_call: TRBV21-1; cdr3_nt: TGTAGGAGAATTTGGGCCAAAAACATTCAGTACTTC; cdr3_aa: CRRIWAKNIQYF
cdr3_length: 11; clone_size: NA; j_call: TRBJ2-1; d_call: NA; v_call: TRBV7-9; cdr3_nt: TGTGCCAGCGATGCATGGAATGAGCAGTTCTTC; cdr3_aa: CASDAWNEQFF